Below, 8 T cell receptor beta chains from the same sample are listed, as sequenced in a study of T cells in narcolepsy. Assay: immunoSEQ multiplex PCR; the TCRdb copy retains only in-frame clones and omits some. The sample consists of roughly 30,000 clones, 79% of them appearing once. Sequenced sample: memory (CD45RA-) CD4+ T cells from blood. The source is a human donor in good health.

The chain carries TRBV6-1 and TRBJ1-2, with a possible D match to TRBD1 (5 bases). Germline V lookup: CDR1 MNHNS, CDR2 SASEGT. The V and J ends lost 2 bases and 7 bases respectively, with 8 bases between them. CDR3 length: 12 residues. The CDR3 nucleotides read TGTGCCAGCAGTGAATGGAGGGGTGGCTACACCTTC. This codes for CASSEWRGGYTF.

This clone was seen only once. V usage is TRBV19 and J usage is TRBJ2-1; no clear D. Germline V gene sequence: CDR1 LNHDA, CDR2 SQIVND (reference sequence). Trimming left V 4 bases short and J 1 base short, with 2 bases between. CDR3 size: 12 residues. CDR3: CASSRSYNEQFF. Here the CDR3 DNA reads TGTGCCAGTAGTAGGTCCTACAATGAGCAGTTCTTC.

The count of this clone is one. This rearrangement joins TRBV5-1 to TRBJ2-5; no reliable D call. Trimming pared 0 bases from V and 2 bases from J, leaving 11 bases between. Germline CDR1 is SGHRS and CDR2 is YFSETQ. The CDR3 is 15 amino acids. CDR3 sequence: CASSLGGNGQETQYF. The DNA for the CDR3 is TGCGCCAGCAGCTTGGGCGGAAACGGACAAGAGACCCAGTACTTC.

As concerns this clone: The same CDR3 can be traced to other DNA sequences in this sample. The rearrangement joins TRBV18 to TRBJ2-5; D possibly corresponds to TRBD1 (6 bases). Germline V gene sequence: CDR1 KGHSH, CDR2 LQKENI. CDR3 length equals 13 residues. V was clipped by 3 bases and J by 4 bases, with 9 bases between them. The CDR3 nucleotides read TGTGCCAGCTCACCGGGACAAGGAGAGACCCAGTACTTC. Protein product: CASSPGQGETQYF.

This rearrangement joins TRBV5-1 to TRBJ1-1; 7 bases fit TRBD1. This CDR3 spans 13 amino acids. Losses at the gene ends were 2 bases for V and 9 bases for J; bases not matched to a gene: 7. From germline, CDR1 is SGHRS and CDR2 YFSETQ. CDR3: CASSLGEGQKAFF. The DNA for the CDR3 is TGCGCCAGCAGCTTAGGGGAGGGACAGAAAGCTTTCTTT.

The rearrangement uses TRBV7-3 and TRBJ2-1; TRBD2 agrees at 8 bases. The junction had 3 bases not matched to a gene; V was cut back by 2 bases and J by 3 bases. The CDR3 totals 15 residues. Germline CDR1 is SGHTA and CDR2 is FQGTGA. The CDR3 region is CASSLFGTSYNEQFF. The DNA of the CDR3 is TGTGCCAGCAGCTTATTCGGGACTAGCTACAATGAGCAGTTCTTC.

The chain carries TRBV19 and TRBJ2-1; no firm D call. The CDR3 runs to 16 residues. The germline V gene encodes CDR1 LNHDA and CDR2 SQIVND (reference sequence). V was shortened by 6 bases and J by 0 bases, with 15 bases between the two germline ends. The CDR3 DNA is TGTGCCAGTAGACGCTATGCCTATGCCTCCTACAATGAGCAGTTCTTC. It is translated as CASRRYAYASYNEQFF.

The chain links TRBV19 to TRBJ2-1, with D uncertain. Trimming took off 7 bases at V and 5 bases at J, with 15 bases between the two ends. Per germline, CDR1 LNHDA and CDR2 SQIVND (reference sequence). CDR3 length: 14 amino acids. CDR3 residues: CASTPLGQHNEQFF. The CDR3 coding sequence is TGTGCCAGTACCCCCCTGGGCCAACACAATGAGCAGTTCTTC.